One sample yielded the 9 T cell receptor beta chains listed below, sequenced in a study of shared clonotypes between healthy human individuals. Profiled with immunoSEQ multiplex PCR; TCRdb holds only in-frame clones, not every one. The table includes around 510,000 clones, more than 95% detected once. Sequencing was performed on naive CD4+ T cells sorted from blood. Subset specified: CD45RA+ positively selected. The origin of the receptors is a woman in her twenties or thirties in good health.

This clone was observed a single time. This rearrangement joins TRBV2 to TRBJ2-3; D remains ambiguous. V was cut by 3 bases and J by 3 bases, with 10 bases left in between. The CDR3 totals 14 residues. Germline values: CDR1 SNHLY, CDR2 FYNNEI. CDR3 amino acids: CASSEKFLTDTQYF. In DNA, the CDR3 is TGTGCCAGCAGTGAGAAGTTTCTGACAGATACGCAGTATTTT.

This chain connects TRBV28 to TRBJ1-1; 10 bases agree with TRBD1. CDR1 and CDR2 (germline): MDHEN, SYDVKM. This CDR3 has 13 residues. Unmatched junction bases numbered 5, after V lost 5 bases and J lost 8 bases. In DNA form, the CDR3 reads TGTGCCAGCAGTCCCGACAGGGGGCCGGAAGCTTTCTTT. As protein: CASSPDRGPEAFF.

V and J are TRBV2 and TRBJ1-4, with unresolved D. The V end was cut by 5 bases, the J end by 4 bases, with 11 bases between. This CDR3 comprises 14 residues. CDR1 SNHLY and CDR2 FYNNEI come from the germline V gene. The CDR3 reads CASSLEQYNEKLFF. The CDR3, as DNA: TGTGCCAGCAGTCTTGAGCAGTATAATGAAAAACTGTTTTTT. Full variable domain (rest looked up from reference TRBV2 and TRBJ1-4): EPEVTQTPSHQVTQMGQEVILRCVPISNHLYFYWYRQILGQKVEFLVSFYNNEISEKSEIFDDQFSVERPDGSNFTLKIRSTKLEDSAMYFCASSLEQYNEKLFFGSGTQLSVL.

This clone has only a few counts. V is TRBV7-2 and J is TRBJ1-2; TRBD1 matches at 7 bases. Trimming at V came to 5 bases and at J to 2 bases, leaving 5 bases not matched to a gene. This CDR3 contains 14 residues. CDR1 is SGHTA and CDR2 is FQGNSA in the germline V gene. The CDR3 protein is CASSPQQGNYGYTF. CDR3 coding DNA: TGTGCCAGCAGCCCCCAACAGGGGAACTATGGCTACACCTTC.

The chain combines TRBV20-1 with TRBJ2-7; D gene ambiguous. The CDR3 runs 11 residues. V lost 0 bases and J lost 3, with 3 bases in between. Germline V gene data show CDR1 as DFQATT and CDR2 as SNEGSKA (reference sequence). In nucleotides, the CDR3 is TGCAGTGCTAGAGAGGACTACGAGCAGTACTTC. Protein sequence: CSAREDYEQYF.

The CDR3, as DNA: TGCGCCAGCAGCTTGCGTGGGGATTCCGTCCTGACTTTC. This translates into CASSLRGDSVLTF. This sequence joins TRBV5-1 and TRBJ2-6; D remains unclear. This CDR3 region has 13 residues. Trimming removed 1 base from V and 12 bases from J, with 11 bases in between. The germline V gene has CDR1 SGHRS and CDR2 YFSETQ.

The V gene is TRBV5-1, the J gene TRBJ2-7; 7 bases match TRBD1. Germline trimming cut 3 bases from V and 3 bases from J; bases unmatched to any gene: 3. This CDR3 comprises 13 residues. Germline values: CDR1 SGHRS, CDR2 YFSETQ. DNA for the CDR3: TGCGCCAGCAGCTCGGGACAGCTCTACGAGCAGTACTTC. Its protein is CASSSGQLYEQYF.

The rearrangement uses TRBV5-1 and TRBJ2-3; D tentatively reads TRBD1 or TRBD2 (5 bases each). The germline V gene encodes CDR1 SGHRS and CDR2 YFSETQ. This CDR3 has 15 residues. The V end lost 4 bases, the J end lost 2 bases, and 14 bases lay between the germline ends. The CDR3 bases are TGCGCCAGCAGCCCCGGGGCCACTAACACAGATACGCAGTATTTT. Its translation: CASSPGATNTDTQYF. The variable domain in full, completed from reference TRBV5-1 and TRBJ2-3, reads KAGVTQTPRYLIKTRGQQVTLSCSPISGHRSVSWYQQTPGQGLQFLFEYFSETQRNKGNFPGRFSGRQFSNSRSEMNVSTLELGDSALYLCASSPGATNTDTQYFGPGTRLTVL.

The CDR3 DNA sequence: TGCGCCAGCAGTGTTACGACGAACACTGAAGCTTTCTTT. Its translation is CASSVTTNTEAFF. This rearrangement joins TRBV10-2 to TRBJ1-1; no reliable D call. With 4 bases removed from V and 1 base from J, the gap between germline ends came to 7 bases. CDR1 is WSHSY, CDR2 SAAADI, per germline. This CDR3 has 13 residues.